This T cell receptor beta chain emerged from a study of blood T cell repertoires in COVID-19. Study-wide context: Sample material is recorded as cDNA or gDNA derived from T cells, B-cell-depleted T cells, or PBMCs.

The CDR3 extends over 13 amino acids. The V segment lost 7 bases and the J segment 12 bases; nucleotides outside the gene matches: 9. Source study methods: Nucleated cell number was recorded as an estimate derived from reference gene primer amplification. Here immunoSEQ multiplex PCR was the method, and the copy in TCRdb shows in-frame clones only, minus some. V and J calls and clone size are copied from that table; D and trimming were computed from the DNA. The sample consists of around 150,000 clones, 75% to 85% of them appearing once. Input material: peripheral blood. This TCR came from a woman in her 50s with acute or convalescent COVID-19. The chain employs TRBV12-3 or TRBV12-4 and TRBJ1-6, with TRBD1 identical over 7 bases. CDR3 residues: CASTTTGKKPLHF. The CDR3 DNA reads as TGTGCCAGCACCACGACAGGGAAGAAACCCCTCCACTTT.